The T cell receptor beta chain under discussion was sequenced for a study of molecular identifiers for immune sequencing clone quantification. TCRdb re-called the PCR reads through MiXCR, storing one row per CDR3 protein. This table holds approximately 680,000 distinct CDR3 sequences, roughly 25% found once. V shed 0 bases and J 1 base; nucleotides not matched to a gene: 5. Germline V gives CDR1 LGHNA, CDR2 YSLEER. There are 19 residues in the CDR3. Details on this clonotype: As yet, its antigen is unknown.

Overall study findings and caveats: For highly expanded clones, sizes could be underestimated when identical TCR molecules share a barcode.

The TCR comes from a human donor in good health. Some libraries in this study had Jurkat cell RNA spiked in. Sequenced: naive CD8+ T cells from blood, with Jurkat cell RNA spiked in. Subset: FACS-sorted CD8+CD4-CCR7+CD45RA+ naive T cells. This sequence joins TRBV4-3 and TRBJ2-3; 15 positions agree with TRBD2. This chain's CDR3 is CASSQDGLAGGYGTDTQYF. Here the CDR3 DNA reads TGCGCCAGCAGCCAAGACGGACTAGCGGGGGGGTACGGCACAGATACGCAGTATTTT.